This T cell receptor (beta chain) was sequenced for a study of technical replicates of blood from a few donors. This CDR3 region has 15 residues. Germline CDR1 SNHLY, CDR2 FYNNEI. V lost 6 bases to trimming and J lost 4 bases; unmatched junction nucleotides: 5. Profiled with immunoSEQ multiplex PCR; TCRdb holds only in-frame clones, not every one. The data contain around 29,000 clones, around 90% of them singletons. The sample was PBMCs. The chain recombines TRBV2 with TRBJ2-2, with 10 bases lining up with TRBD1. The origin of this receptor is a human donor in good health. Some clones in this sample may be carry-over from other donors' samples. For the CDR3, the DNA is TGTGCCAGCAGGGGACAGGGGATCCGCACCGGGGAGCTGTTTTTT. Protein product: CASRGQGIRTGELFF.